This TCR beta chain was identified during a study of CD8 T cells in Susac syndrome (dated by TCRdb to the late 2010s). Looking at the study overall: Whether CD8+ T cell activation and differentiation in Susac syndrome was antigen driven was tested using repertoire sequencing. The clonality of the CD8+ T cell repertoire was compared across around twelve healthy donors, roughly 14 Susac syndrome patients and around 15 multiple sclerosis patients.

With respect to this clonotype: Which antigen it targets is not known. No much larger clone is present one base from it, and per-base qualities are unavailable.

Overall results and qualifications from the work: The number of individuals in the TCR sequencing and HLA analysis was acknowledged as relatively small.

RNA was extracted using the RNeasy kit, and roughly 0.5 to 1 microgram was reverse transcribed with random hexamers. The immunoSEQ multiplex PCR assay, covering 54 Vbeta and 13 Jbeta segments, was used to amplify TCR beta CDR3 regions. PCR amplification bias was corrected by using a synthetic template baseline for primer optimization and computational correction. The paper's data handling went like this. Reads were assigned to V, D and J genes according to IMGT and analyzed in immunoSEQ Analyzer, with only productive sequences retained. To calculate clonality, Shannon entropy was normalized by log2 of the number of productive unique sequences and then subtracted from one. For each patient and control, public and private clones were evaluated among the 100 most prevalent clones. Clones were defined as Susac-specific if absent from the healthy and MS cohorts, from around 1,100 published viral clones and from other ImmuneACCESS disease sequences. The public reads were reanalyzed by TCRdb: fastp trimming at Q25, MiXCR alignment, in-frame beta chains only. Each record represents a unique CDR3 protein, reported with the most common genes and DNA among its rows. The authors' filters were not applied to this entry. This sample comprises 250,000 to 300,000 distinct CDR3 sequences, 89% of them detected only once. The ten largest clones represent around 0.18% of the sample.

Measured from the cysteine to the phenylalanine, the CDR3 is 12 residues long. CDR3 DNA only is kept here, 36 bases in frame from base 1. Trimming takes 5 bases from V and 3 bases from J, and the germline ends sit 8 bases apart. Looking up the germline V gene (reference sequence) yields CDR1 LNHDA and CDR2 SQIVND. High-throughput TCR beta sequencing profiled peripheral blood CD8+ and CD4+ T cells from healthy donors, Susac syndrome patients and multiple sclerosis patients. Treatment-naive patients with stable or active relapsing-remitting disease fulfilling revised McDonald criteria were used as multiple sclerosis controls. Bulk CD8+ and CD4+ T cells were purified magnetically by negative isolation, whereas CD8+ TEMRA cells were enriched by FACS. Blood was drawn into EDTA tubes, processed within 24 hours, and PBMCs were isolated by density gradient centrifugation. PBMCs intended for TCR sequencing were cryopreserved in liquid nitrogen and thawed later in a water bath at 37 degrees C. A purity of at least 90% was achieved for sorted or isolated CD4+, CD8+ and CD8+ TEMRA cells.

The sequenced sample was CD8+ T cells from PBMCs. The source is a human donor with multiple sclerosis. The rearranged chain carries TRBV19 and TRBJ2-7; the D gene lacks a confident call. The nucleotides are TGTGCCAGTAGTTTGGCACACTACGAGCAGTACTTC. This sequence encodes CASSLAHYEQYF.